This T cell receptor beta chain stems from a study of T cells after yellow fever vaccination. TCRdb re-called the 5' RACE reads with MiXCR, one entry per CDR3 protein. The data hold about 320,000 distinct CDR3 sequences, with around 7% observed a single time. This clonotype was recorded at least ten times. Germline CDR1 is LGHNT and CDR2 is FRNRAP. Trimming shortened V by 1 base and J by 2 bases, and 7 bases separated the two germline ends. The CDR3 covers 14 residues. The sample consisted of PBMCs, taken 35 to 50 days after the first yellow fever vaccination. This TCR came from a man aged 18 to 29 who received the YFV17D yellow fever vaccine. The chain couples TRBV12-5 to TRBJ2-3; D gene unclear. CDR3 in amino acids: CASGLGSHTDTQYF. The DNA of the CDR3 is TGTGCTAGTGGTTTGGGCAGCCACACAGATACGCAGTATTTT.